Reported below is one T cell receptor beta chain. The data stem from a study of blood T cell repertoires in COVID-19. Individuals aged roughly 18 to 95 years were recruited from about two dozen US areas. Clinical history reported by participants formed the basis on which cohorts were assigned. It was within 2 weeks before study entry that exposed participants met a COVID-19 case. Per the authors' pipeline: How many nucleated cells were present was estimated from reference gene primer amplification. Assay: immunoSEQ multiplex PCR; the TCRdb copy retains only in-frame clones and omits some. That table gives V, J and clone size, and the DNA gave D and trimming. The top ten hold around 16% of the sample, which has over 200,000 clones, 90% seen once. The CDR3 covers 18 residues. Trimming removed 3 bases from V and 2 bases from J, with 21 bases in between. From germline, CDR1 is SGHVS and CDR2 FNYEAQ.

The TCR originated in a man aged 25 to 40 who had been exposed to COVID-19. Material for sequencing was PBMCs or T cells enriched from blood (not recorded which). V is TRBV7-6 and J is TRBJ2-3; D may be TRBD1 (6 bases). The CDR3 region has the DNA TGTGCCAGCAGCTTGCGGACAGCCGAGGCAACAGCCACAGATACGCAGTATTTT. It specifies CASSLRTAEATATDTQYF.